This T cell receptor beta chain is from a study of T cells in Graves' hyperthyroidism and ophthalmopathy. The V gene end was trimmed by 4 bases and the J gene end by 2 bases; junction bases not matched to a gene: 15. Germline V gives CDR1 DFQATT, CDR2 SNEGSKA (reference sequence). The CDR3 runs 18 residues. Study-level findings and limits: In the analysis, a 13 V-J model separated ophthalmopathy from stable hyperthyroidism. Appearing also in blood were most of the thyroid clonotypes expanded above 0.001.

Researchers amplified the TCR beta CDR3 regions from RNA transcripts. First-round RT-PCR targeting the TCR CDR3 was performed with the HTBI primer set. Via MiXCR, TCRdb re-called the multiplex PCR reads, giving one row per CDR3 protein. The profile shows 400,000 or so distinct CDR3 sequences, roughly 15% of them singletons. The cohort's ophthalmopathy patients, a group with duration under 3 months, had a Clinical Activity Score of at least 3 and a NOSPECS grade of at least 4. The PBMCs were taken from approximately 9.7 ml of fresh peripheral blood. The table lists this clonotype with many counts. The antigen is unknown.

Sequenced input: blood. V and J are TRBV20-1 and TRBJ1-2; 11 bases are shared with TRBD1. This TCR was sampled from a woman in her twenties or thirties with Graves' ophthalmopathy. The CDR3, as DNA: TGCAGTGCTATAGTCGCCGGGACAGGGGGATTTTCGAACTATGGCTACACCTTC. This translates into CSAIVAGTGGFSNYGYTF.